The clone carrying this T cell receptor beta chain was seen a single time. The target antigen is unknown. Nominally healthy donors were sampled, though unrecorded immune exposures were likely. Amplification used 60 Vbeta primers and 13 Jbeta primers. Libraries were prepared by immunoSEQ multiplex PCR; TCRdb keeps only in-frame clonotypes and omits some of them. This sample has around 280,000 clones, with around 90% found just once. This entry comes from a study of cytomegalovirus exposure and HLA in healthy donors. Study information: An early release of data contained about 85 million unique TCRs, which came from HLA-typed donors.

Overall study findings and caveats: HLA allele associations emerged for 17,000 or so TCR beta sequences in a later analysis, at 0.05 false discovery rate. When a later analysis was performed, an Asian-associated ancestry cluster reportedly had fewer N-insertions than the roughly 670-donor mean.

This TCR was recovered from a woman between 18 and 29 years old in good health and CMV-seronegative. Sequencing was performed on PBMCs.

The CDR3 is CAIRDRGVAGELFF. CDR3 nucleotide sequence: TGTGCCATCAGGGACAGGGGGGTGGCCGGGGAGCTGTTTTTT. The chain has TRBV10-3 and TRBJ2-2, with TRBD1 identical over 10 bases. The V gene end was trimmed by 6 bases and the J gene end by 6 bases; junction bases not matched to a gene: 4. Germline CDR1 and CDR2: ENHRY and SYGVKD. The CDR3 is 14 residues long.